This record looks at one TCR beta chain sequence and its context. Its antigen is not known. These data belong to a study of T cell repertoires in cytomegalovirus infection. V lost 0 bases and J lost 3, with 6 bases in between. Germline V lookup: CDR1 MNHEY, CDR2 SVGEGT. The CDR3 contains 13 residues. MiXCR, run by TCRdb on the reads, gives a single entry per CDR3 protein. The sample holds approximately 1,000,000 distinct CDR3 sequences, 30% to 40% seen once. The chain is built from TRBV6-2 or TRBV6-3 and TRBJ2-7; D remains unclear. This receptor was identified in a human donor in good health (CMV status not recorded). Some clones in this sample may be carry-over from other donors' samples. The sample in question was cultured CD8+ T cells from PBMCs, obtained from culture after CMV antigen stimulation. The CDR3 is CASSYSGFYEQYF. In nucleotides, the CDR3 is TGTGCCAGCAGTTACTCGGGTTTCTACGAGCAGTACTTC.